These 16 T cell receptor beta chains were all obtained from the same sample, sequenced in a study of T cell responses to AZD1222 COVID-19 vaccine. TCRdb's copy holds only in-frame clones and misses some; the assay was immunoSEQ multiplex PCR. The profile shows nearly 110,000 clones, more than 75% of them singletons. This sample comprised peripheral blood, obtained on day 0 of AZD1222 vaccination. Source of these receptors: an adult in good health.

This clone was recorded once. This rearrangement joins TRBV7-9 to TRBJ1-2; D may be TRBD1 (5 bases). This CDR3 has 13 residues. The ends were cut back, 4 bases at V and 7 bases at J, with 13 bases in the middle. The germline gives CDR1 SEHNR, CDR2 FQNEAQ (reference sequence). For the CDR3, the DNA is TGTGCCAGCAGCTATGGGACGAAAATTGGCTACACCTTC. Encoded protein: CASSYGTKIGYTF.

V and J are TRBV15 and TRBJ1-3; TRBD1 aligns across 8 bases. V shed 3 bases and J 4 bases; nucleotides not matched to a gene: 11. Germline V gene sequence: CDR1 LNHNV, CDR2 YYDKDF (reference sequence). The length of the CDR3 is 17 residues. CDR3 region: CATSSPDRTGRGNTIYF. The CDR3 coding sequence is TGTGCCACCAGCAGCCCAGACAGGACAGGGCGGGGAAACACCATATATTTT.

DNA of the CDR3: TGTGCCAGCAGTTCCCCTCGGGGACACTCTGGAAACACCATATATTTT. Translating gives CASSSPRGHSGNTIYF. The rearrangement uses TRBV6-5 and TRBJ1-3; D perhaps matches TRBD1 (6 bases). V was trimmed by 4 bases and J by 0 bases, leaving 13 bases between them. Germline V lookup: CDR1 MNHEY, CDR2 SVGAGI. The CDR3 length is 16 residues.

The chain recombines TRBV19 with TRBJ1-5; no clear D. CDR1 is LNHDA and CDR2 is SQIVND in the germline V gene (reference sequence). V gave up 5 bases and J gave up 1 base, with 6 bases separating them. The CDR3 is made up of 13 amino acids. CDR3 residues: CASSATSNQPQHF. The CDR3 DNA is TGTGCCAGTAGTGCCACAAGCAATCAGCCCCAGCATTTT. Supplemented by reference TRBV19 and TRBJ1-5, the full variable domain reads DGGITQSPKYLFRKEGQNVTLSCEQNLNHDAMYWYRQDPGQGLRLIYYSQIVNDFQKGDIAEGYSVSREKKESFPLTVTSAQKNPTAFYLCASSATSNQPQHFGDGTRLSIL.

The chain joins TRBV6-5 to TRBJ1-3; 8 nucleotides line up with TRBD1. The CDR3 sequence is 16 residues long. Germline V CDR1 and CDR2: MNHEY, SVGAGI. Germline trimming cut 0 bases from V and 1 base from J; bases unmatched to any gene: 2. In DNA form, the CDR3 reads TGTGCCAGCAGTTACTCGAGACAGGGGTCTGGAAACACCATATATTTT. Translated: CASSYSRQGSGNTIYF.

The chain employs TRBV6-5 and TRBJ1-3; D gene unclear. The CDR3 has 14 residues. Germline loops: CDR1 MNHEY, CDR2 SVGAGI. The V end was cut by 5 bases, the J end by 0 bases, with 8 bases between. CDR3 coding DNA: TGTGCCAGCAGTAAGGGCCTCTCTGGAAACACCATATATTTT. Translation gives CASSKGLSGNTIYF.

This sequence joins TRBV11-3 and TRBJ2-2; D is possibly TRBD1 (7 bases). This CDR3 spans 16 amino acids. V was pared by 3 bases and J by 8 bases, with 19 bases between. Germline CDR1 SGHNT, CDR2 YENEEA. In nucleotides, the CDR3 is TGTGCCAGCAGCTTTTTTGGCGGGACAGAGCATGGGGAGCTGTTTTTT. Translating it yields CASSFFGGTEHGELFF.

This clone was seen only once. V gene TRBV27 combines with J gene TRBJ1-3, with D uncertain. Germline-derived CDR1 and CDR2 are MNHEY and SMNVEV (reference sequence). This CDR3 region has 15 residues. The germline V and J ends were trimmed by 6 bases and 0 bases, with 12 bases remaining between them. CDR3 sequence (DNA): TGTGCCAGCAGCATGCAAGGAAACTCTGGAAACACCATATATTTT. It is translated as CASSMQGNSGNTIYF.

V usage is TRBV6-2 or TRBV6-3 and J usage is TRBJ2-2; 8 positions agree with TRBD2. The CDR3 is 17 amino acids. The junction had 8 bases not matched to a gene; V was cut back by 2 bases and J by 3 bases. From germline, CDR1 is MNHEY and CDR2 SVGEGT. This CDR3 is CASSYSPGGVYTGELFF. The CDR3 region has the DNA TGTGCCAGCAGTTACAGTCCCGGGGGGGTTTACACCGGGGAGCTGTTTTTT.

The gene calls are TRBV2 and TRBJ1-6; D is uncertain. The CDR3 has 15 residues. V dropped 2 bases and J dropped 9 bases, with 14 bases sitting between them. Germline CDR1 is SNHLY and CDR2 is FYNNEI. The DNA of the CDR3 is TGTGCCAGCAGTGAACTGTCAGGTGGAAGTTCACCCCTCCACTTT. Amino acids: CASSELSGGSSPLHF.

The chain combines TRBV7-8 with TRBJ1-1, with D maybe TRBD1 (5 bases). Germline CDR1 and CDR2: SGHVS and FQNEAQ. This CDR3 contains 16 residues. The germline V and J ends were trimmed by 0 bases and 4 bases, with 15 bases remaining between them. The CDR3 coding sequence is TGTGCCAGCAGCTTAGCCGGGACCAACGGGGTCACTGAAGCTTTCTTT. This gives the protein CASSLAGTNGVTEAFF.

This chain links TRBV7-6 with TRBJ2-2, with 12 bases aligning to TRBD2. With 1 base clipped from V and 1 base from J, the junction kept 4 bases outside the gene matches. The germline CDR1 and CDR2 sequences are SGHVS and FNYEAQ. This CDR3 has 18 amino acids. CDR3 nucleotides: TGTGCCAGCAGCTTAGGACCGACTAGCGGGGGGAACACCGGGGAGCTGTTTTTT. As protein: CASSLGPTSGGNTGELFF.

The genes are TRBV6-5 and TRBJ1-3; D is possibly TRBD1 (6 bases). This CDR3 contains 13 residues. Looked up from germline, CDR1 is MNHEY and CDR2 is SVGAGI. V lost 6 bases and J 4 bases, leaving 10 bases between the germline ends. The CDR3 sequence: CASRKGGGNTIYF. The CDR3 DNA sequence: TGTGCCAGCAGAAAGGGGGGCGGAAACACCATATATTTT.

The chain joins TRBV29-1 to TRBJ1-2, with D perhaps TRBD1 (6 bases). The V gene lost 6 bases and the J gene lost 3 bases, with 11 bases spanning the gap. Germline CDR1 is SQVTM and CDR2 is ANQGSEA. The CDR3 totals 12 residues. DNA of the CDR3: TGCAGCGTCCCGACAGGAGACTATGGCTACACCTTC. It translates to CSVPTGDYGYTF.

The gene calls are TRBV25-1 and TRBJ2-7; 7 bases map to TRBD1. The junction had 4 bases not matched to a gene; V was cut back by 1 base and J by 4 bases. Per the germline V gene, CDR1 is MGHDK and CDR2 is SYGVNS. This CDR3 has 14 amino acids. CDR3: CASSESYRGYEQYF. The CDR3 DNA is TGTGCCAGCAGTGAATCGTACAGGGGTTACGAGCAGTACTTC.

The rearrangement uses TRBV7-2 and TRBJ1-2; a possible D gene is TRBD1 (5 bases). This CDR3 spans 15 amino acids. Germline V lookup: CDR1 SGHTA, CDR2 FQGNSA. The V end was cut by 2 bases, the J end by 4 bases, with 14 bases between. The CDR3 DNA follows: TGTGCCAGCAGCTTAAGGGGCGCAGAAGTCTATGGCTACACCTTC. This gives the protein CASSLRGAEVYGYTF. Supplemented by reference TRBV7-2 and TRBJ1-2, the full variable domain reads GAGVSQSPSNKVTEKGKDVELRCDPISGHTALYWYRQSLGQGLEFLIYFQGNSAPDKSGLPSDRFSAERTGGSVSTLTIQRTQQEDSAVYLCASSLRGAEVYGYTFGSGTRLTVV.